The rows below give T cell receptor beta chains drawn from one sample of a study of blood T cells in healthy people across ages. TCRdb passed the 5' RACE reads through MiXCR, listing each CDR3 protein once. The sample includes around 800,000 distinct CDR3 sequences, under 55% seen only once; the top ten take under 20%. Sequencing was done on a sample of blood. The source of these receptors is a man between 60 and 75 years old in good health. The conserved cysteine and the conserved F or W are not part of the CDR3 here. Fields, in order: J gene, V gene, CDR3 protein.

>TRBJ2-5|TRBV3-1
ASSQGGAQYQETQY
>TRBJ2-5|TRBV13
ASSPWTVQETQY
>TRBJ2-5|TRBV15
ATSKADYRGTQY
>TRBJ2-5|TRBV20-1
SAGTQGAQY
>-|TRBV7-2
ASSLLSSYNEQY
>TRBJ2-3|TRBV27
ASSLHQGWVGDTQY
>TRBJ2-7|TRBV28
ASSGSTGGSYEQY
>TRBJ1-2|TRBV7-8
ASSPQTLQGYYGYT
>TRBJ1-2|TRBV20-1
SARDPMAPGYGYT
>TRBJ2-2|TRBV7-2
ASNLLAGSTGELF
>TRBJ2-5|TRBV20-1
SARDFRDRKETQY
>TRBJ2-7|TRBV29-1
SVEQGSYEQY
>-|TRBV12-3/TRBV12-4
ASSFGGGPYNEQY
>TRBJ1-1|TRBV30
AWSAAVRLEAF
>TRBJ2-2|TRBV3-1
ASSPQYPTGELF
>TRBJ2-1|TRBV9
ASSVVAVRGAGKNNEQF
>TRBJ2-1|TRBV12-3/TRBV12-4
ASSAGTSVDEQF
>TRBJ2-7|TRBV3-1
ASSRSRGLGEQY
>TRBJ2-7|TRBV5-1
ASSIGTGGGYEQY
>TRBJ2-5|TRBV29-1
SVEIPTVFQETQY
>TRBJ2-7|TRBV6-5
ASSYKVSSYEQY
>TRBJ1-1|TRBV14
ASSATRGGTEAF
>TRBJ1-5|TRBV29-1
SVQMGAGNQPQH
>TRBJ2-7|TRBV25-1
VTGGPFYEQY
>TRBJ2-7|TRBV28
ASLPRGTPSYEQY
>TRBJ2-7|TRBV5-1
ASSLGLGVPSYEQY
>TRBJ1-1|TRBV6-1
ASSGSRGRNTEAF
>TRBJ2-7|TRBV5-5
ASSLDSGKSYEQY
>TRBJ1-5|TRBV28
ASSLNWGRKKPRVPYQPQH
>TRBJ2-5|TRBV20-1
SATSGAQETQY
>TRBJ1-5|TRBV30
AWGAKYSRDNQPQH
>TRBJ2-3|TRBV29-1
SAGLGTDTQY
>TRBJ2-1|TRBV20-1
SARYVTRVVSYNEQF
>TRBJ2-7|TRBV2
ASNSGPWGYEQY
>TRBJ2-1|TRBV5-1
ASRSGTEYGYNEQL
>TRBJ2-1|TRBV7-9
ASGRVVNEQL
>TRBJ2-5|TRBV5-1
ASRPAGGSETQY
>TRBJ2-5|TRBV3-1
ASARTSKQETQY
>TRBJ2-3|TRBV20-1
SASEGVADTQY
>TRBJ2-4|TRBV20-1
SARVSGGAPAGNIQY
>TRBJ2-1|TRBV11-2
ASSLSSGGGNEQF
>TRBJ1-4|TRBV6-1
ASSEAHRANEKLF
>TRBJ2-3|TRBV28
ASHGAGATDTQY
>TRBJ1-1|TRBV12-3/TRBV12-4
ASSDQANTEAF